The 26 T cell receptor beta chains below were found in one sample sequenced in a study of vaccination and CD4 T cells after COVID-19. Treatment described: approximately 9-day PBMC culture with coronavirus spike peptide pools or control peptides (ViraFEST assay). One should note that the unexposed donor's CD4+ T cells were collected before the COVID-19 pandemic (2011-2018). With the Oncomine TCR Beta short-read assay, DNA from cultured CD4+ T cells was sequenced. MiXCR, applied by TCRdb to the PCR reads, yields one record per CDR3 protein. This table holds about 3,400 distinct CDR3 sequences, around 24% found once. No antigen has been assigned to these receptors. Sequenced input: CD4+ T cells from blood, cultured in vitro. The receptors were sampled from a human donor in good health.

This clonotype has only a few counts. The chain links TRBV4-1 to TRBJ1-2; D not resolved. Germline lookup yields CDR1 MGHRA and CDR2 YSYEKL. Trimming cost V 0 bases and J 1 base, with 6 bases left between them. CDR3 length: 14 residues. DNA of the CDR3: TGCGCCAGCAGCCAAGAGCTACTTAACTATGGCTACACCTTC. It is translated as CASSQELLNYGYTF.

The J gene is TRBJ2-3, the V gene TRBV7-2; 11 bases are a match to TRBD2. Trimming at V came to 0 bases and at J to 10 bases, leaving 6 bases not matched to a gene. This CDR3 is 15 amino acids long. The germline V gene has CDR1 SGHTA and CDR2 FQGNSA. This CDR3 reads CASSLASGGAAPQYF. Here the CDR3 DNA reads TGTGCCAGCAGCTTAGCTAGCGGGGGGGCCGCTCCGCAGTATTTT.

The genes are TRBV4-1 and TRBJ2-6; D might be TRBD1 (5 bases). The CDR3 runs to 17 residues. Germline CDR1 MGHRA, CDR2 YSYEKL. The germline V and J ends were trimmed by 1 base and 4 bases, with 14 bases remaining between them. CDR3 region: CASSQGVGVAGANVLTF. The CDR3 coding sequence is TGCGCCAGCAGCCAAGGTGTAGGGGTGGCGGGGGCCAACGTCCTGACTTTC.

By share of the sample, this clonotype is medium-sized. The chain combines TRBV28 with TRBJ1-2; D call uncertain. Germline values: CDR1 MDHEN, CDR2 SYDVKM. The CDR3 spans 13 residues. With 7 bases removed from V and 0 bases from J, the gap between germline ends came to 9 bases. This CDR3 reads CASTREANYGYTF. The CDR3 DNA reads as TGTGCCAGCACACGAGAGGCTAACTATGGCTACACCTTC.

This clonotype came up a few times. In DNA form, the CDR3 reads TGTGCCAGCAGCTCCCTCAGGGGCTATAATTCACCCCTCCACTTT. Its protein is CASSSLRGYNSPLHF. The chain recombines TRBV5-6 with TRBJ1-6; maybe TRBD1 (6 bases). Germline V CDR1 and CDR2: SGHDT, YYEEEE. Trimming took 3 bases from V and 3 from J, leaving 10 bases between them. The length of the CDR3 is 15 residues.

The chain recombines TRBV2 with TRBJ2-1; 9 bases agree with TRBD2. Losses at the gene ends were 10 bases for V and 8 bases for J; bases not matched to a gene: 18. CDR1 SNHLY and CDR2 FYNNEI come from the germline V gene. This CDR3 has 16 amino acids. CDR3 region: CATPPPWASGKDEQFF. CDR3 coding DNA: TGTGCCACCCCTCCCCCTTGGGCTAGCGGGAAGGATGAGCAGTTCTTC. The full variable domain, its missing parts supplied by reference TRBV2 and TRBJ2-1, is EPEVTQTPSHQVTQMGQEVILRCVPISNHLYFYWYRQILGQKVEFLVSFYNNEISEKSEIFDDQFSVERPDGSNFTLKIRSTKLEDSAMYFCATPPPWASGKDEQFFGPGTRLTVL.

V usage is TRBV11-3 and J usage is TRBJ2-1, with 10 bases that match TRBD2. The CDR3 is 15 residues long. The V gene end was trimmed by 1 base and the J gene end by 5 bases; junction bases not matched to a gene: 2. The V gene's germline CDR1 is SGHNT and CDR2 YENEEA. The DNA for the CDR3 is TGTGCCAGCAGCTTAGTAAGCGGGAGGGACAATGAGCAGTTCTTC. It encodes CASSLVSGRDNEQFF.

CDR3 region: CASSLGQAGDSPLHF. The DNA of the CDR3 is TGTGCCAGCAGCTTGGGACAGGCGGGTGATTCACCCCTCCACTTT. V gene TRBV5-6 combines with J gene TRBJ1-6; weak D call: TRBD1 (6 bases). This CDR3 region has 15 residues. V lost 0 bases to trimming and J lost 8 bases, with 12 bases between them. Per germline, CDR1 SGHDT and CDR2 YYEEEE.

This clonotype has more than one count but fewer than ten. V gene TRBV2 combines with J gene TRBJ2-3, with D maybe TRBD2 (5 bases). Germline CDR1 SNHLY, CDR2 FYNNEI. This CDR3 region has 14 residues. V was trimmed by 8 bases and J by 2 bases, leaving 14 bases between them. The CDR3 bases are TGTGCCAGCCTAGAAGATAGCGTCACAGATACGCAGTATTTT. Translated: CASLEDSVTDTQYF.

J is TRBJ2-3 and V is TRBV20-1, with 12 bases aligning to TRBD2. Germline lookup yields CDR1 DFQATT and CDR2 SNEGSKA (reference sequence). J gave up 11 bases and V 1 base, and 13 bases lay outside the gene matches. There are 16 residues in the CDR3. The chain's CDR3 is CSARAGTSGLEGGQYF. CDR3 nucleotides: TGCAGTGCTAGAGCAGGGACTAGCGGGCTTGAGGGGGGGCAGTATTTT.

The table lists this clonotype with a few counts. One junction end disagrees with the germline gene, perhaps due to a read error. The J gene is TRBJ2-1, the V gene TRBV27; tentative D call: TRBD1 (6 bases). The CDR3 is 15 amino acids. Per the germline V gene, CDR1 is MNHEY and CDR2 is SMNVEV (reference sequence). The CDR3 region is CASNLSGQGYNEQFF. The DNA of the CDR3 is TGTGCCAGCAATTTATCGGGACAAGGATACAATGAGCAGTTCTTC.

The J gene is TRBJ2-5, the V gene TRBV4-3; D is possibly TRBD1 (7 bases). This CDR3 is 15 amino acids long. Trimming cost V 4 bases and J 2 bases, with 14 bases left between them. Germline V gene data show CDR1 as LGHNA and CDR2 as YSLEER. This chain's CDR3 is CASSRLQGRQETQYF. The CDR3 region has the DNA TGCGCCAGCAGCCGACTACAGGGGAGGCAAGAGACCCAGTACTTC.

This clonotype turned up a few times. The chain is built from TRBV10-3 and TRBJ2-2, with D unresolved. V was clipped by 6 bases and J by 6 bases, with 11 bases between them. The CDR3 covers 13 residues. Germline CDR1 is ENHRY and CDR2 is SYGVKD. The CDR3 DNA sequence: TGTGCCATCAGAGGGTCGTCCGCCGGGGAGCTGTTTTTT. Residues: CAIRGSSAGELFF.

This clonotype was counted a few times. The J gene is TRBJ1-2, the V gene TRBV25-1, with no clear D. The CDR3 runs 13 residues. V was clipped by 1 base and J by 4 bases, with 7 bases between them. In germline, CDR1 is MGHDK, CDR2 SYGVNS. Written as DNA, the CDR3 is TGTGCCAGCAGTGAATTAACTACCTATGGCTACACCTTC. Translated, it gives CASSELTTYGYTF.

This clonotype has a handful of counts. The genes are TRBV10-1 and TRBJ1-2; D is unclear. Per germline, CDR1 WNHNN and CDR2 SYGVQD (reference sequence). The CDR3 is made up of 13 amino acids. Trimming left V 2 bases short and J 2 bases short, with 6 bases between. CDR3 nucleotide sequence: TGCGCCAGCAGTGAGGCACCAAACTATGGCTACACCTTC. Translated: CASSEAPNYGYTF.

This clonotype was seen a handful of times. The chain links TRBV20-1 to TRBJ2-1; 7 nucleotides align to TRBD1. Unmatched junction bases numbered 4, after V lost 5 bases and J lost 6 bases. Germline loops: CDR1 DFQATT, CDR2 SNEGSKA (reference sequence). The length of the CDR3 is 12 residues. CDR3 protein: CSALDRTNEQFF. The CDR3 DNA sequence: TGCAGTGCTTTGGACAGGACCAATGAGCAGTTCTTC.

This clonotype was found a few times. The chain uses TRBV20-1 and TRBJ2-1; weak D call: TRBD1 (6 bases). This CDR3 spans 12 amino acids. Germline CDR1 DFQATT, CDR2 SNEGSKA (reference sequence). The CDR3 loop reads CSYQQGYNEQFF. The CDR3 DNA is TGCAGCTACCAGCAGGGGTACAATGAGCAGTTCTTC.

This clonotype was detected a few times. The chain uses TRBV20-1 and TRBJ2-7; no reliable D call. There are 14 residues in the CDR3. Trimming removed 1 base at V and 0 bases at J, with 10 bases between. Germline CDR1 reads DFQATT; CDR2 reads SNEGSKA (reference sequence). CDR3 loop: CSARVSASSYEQYF. The DNA of the CDR3 is TGCAGTGCTAGAGTGTCAGCCAGCTCCTACGAGCAGTACTTC.

In its sample, this clonotype was seen a few times. The V gene is TRBV6-1, the J gene TRBJ2-3; maybe TRBD2 (7 bases). This CDR3 has 15 amino acids. V was cut by 8 bases and J by 2 bases, with 17 bases left in between. The germline V gene encodes CDR1 MNHNS and CDR2 SASEGT. The CDR3 DNA sequence: TGTGCCAGCTCACGGGGGGCCTTGCCCACAGATACGCAGTATTTT. It is translated as CASSRGALPTDTQYF.

V gene TRBV5-8 combines with J gene TRBJ1-2; no clear D. The germline gives CDR1 SGHTS, CDR2 YDEGEE. The length of the CDR3 is 13 residues. Trimming took off 3 bases at V and 2 bases at J, with 8 bases between the two ends. The CDR3 nucleotides read TGTGCCAGCAGCTCGGACGGGAACTATGGCTACACCTTC. Amino acids: CASSSDGNYGYTF.

The V and J genes are TRBV6-4 and TRBJ2-2; D ambiguous. Trimming pared 4 bases from V and 4 bases from J, leaving 10 bases between. Germline CDR1 MRHNA, CDR2 SNTAGT. The length of the CDR3 is 14 residues. The CDR3: CASSASPGTGELFF. Written as DNA, the CDR3 is TGTGCCAGCAGTGCGAGCCCTGGCACCGGGGAGCTGTTTTTT.

V gene TRBV5-6 combines with J gene TRBJ1-4; a possible D gene is TRBD1 (5 bases). The CDR3 runs to 13 residues. The V end lost 1 base, the J end lost 10 bases, and 11 bases lay between the germline ends. Germline-derived CDR1 and CDR2 are SGHDT and YYEEEE. CDR3 coding DNA: TGTGCCAGCAGCTTGATACCTGGGGGAAAACTGTTTTTT. This sequence encodes CASSLIPGGKLFF.

In this sample, this clonotype turned up a few times. This sequence joins TRBV7-8 and TRBJ1-2; D is unclear. Germline V gene sequence: CDR1 SGHVS, CDR2 FQNEAQ. The V end was cut by 4 bases, the J end by 6 bases, with 9 bases between. CDR3 length: 12 amino acids. The CDR3 coding sequence is TGTGCCAGCAGCTCGGAGTGGGATGGCTACACCTTC. This translates into CASSSEWDGYTF. Supplemented by reference TRBV7-8 and TRBJ1-2, the full variable domain reads GAGVSQSPRYKVAKRGQDVALRCDPISGHVSLFWYQQALGQGPEFLTYFQNEAQLDKSGLPSDRFFAERPEGSVSTLKIQRTQQEDSAVYLCASSSEWDGYTFGSGTRLTVV.

This clonotype was counted a few times. The gene calls are TRBV18 and TRBJ2-7; 9 nucleotides line up with TRBD2. V lost 5 bases, J lost 3 bases, and 5 bases stayed unmatched. This CDR3 spans 14 amino acids. Germline V gene data show CDR1 as KGHSH and CDR2 as LQKENI. The CDR3 DNA reads as TGTGCCAGCTCATCCCTAGCGGGGTACTACGAGCAGTACTTC. Residues: CASSSLAGYYEQYF.

This chain uses TRBV12-3 or TRBV12-4 with TRBJ2-7; possibly TRBD1 for D (5 bases). The CDR3 is made up of 12 amino acids. Trimming left V 5 bases short and J 2 bases short, with 7 bases between. This CDR3 is CASSRGAYEQYF. The CDR3 bases are TGTGCCAGCAGTAGGGGTGCCTACGAGCAGTACTTC.

By sample share, this clonotype is medium-sized. The chain carries TRBV20-1 and TRBJ1-5; the D is unclear. The length of the CDR3 is 12 residues. Germline lookup yields CDR1 DFQATT and CDR2 SNEGSKA (reference sequence). V gave up 0 bases and J gave up 6 bases, with 6 bases separating them. The CDR3 DNA reads TGCAGTGCTAGAGATAGGATTCAGCCCCAGCATTTT. This codes for CSARDRIQPQHF.